The following is a TCR beta chain sequence with its context. These data are taken from a study of technical replicates of blood from a few donors. CDR3 length: 17 amino acids. Deletions cut 0 bases from V and 8 bases from J, with 22 bases between. Germline loops: CDR1 LGHNA, CDR2 YSLEER. TCRdb keeps only in-frame clones here, not all; method: immunoSEQ multiplex PCR. This table has 50,000 to 65,000 clones, nearly 95% appearing once. This TCR derives from a human donor in good health. Some clones in this sample may be carry-over from other donors' samples. Material for sequencing was PBMCs. The V and J genes are TRBV4-3 and TRBJ1-2; D is ambiguous. CDR3 in amino acids: CASSQDADSLGTVGYTF. CDR3 coding DNA: TGCGCCAGCAGCCAAGACGCCGACTCCCTCGGAACGGTGGGCTACACCTTC.